These 5 T cell receptor beta chains came from one sample sequenced in a study of T cell repertoires in cytomegalovirus infection. Each CDR3 protein is one row after TCRdb ran MiXCR on the reads. The sample has around 800,000 distinct CDR3 sequences; roughly 33% are singletons. No antigen has been assigned to these receptors. Sequencing used cultured CD8+ T cells from PBMCs, obtained from culture after CMV antigen stimulation. The receptors come from a human donor in good health (CMV status not recorded). Some clones in this sample may be carry-over from other donors' samples.

In the case of this clonotype: It may be a read error: a sequence one base away is much more abundant. CDR3 in DNA: TGTGCCAGCAGTGAACGGGCTGAAGCTTTCTTT. Translated, it gives CASSERAEAFF. V gene TRBV2 combines with J gene TRBJ1-1; no reliable D call. Per the germline V gene, CDR1 is SNHLY and CDR2 is FYNNEI. The CDR3 extends over 11 amino acids. Trimming removed 2 bases from V and 6 bases from J, with 4 bases in between.

In the case of this clonotype: A single base separates this from a much larger clone, so it may be a read error. For the CDR3, the DNA is TGTACCAGCAGCTTGGGTCAAGAGACAGGGCTTTTATCTGATGAAGCTTTCTTT. As protein: CTSSLGQETGLLSDEAFF. The rearrangement joins TRBV7-2 to TRBJ1-1, with 7 bases identical to TRBD1. The CDR3 runs 18 residues. The V gene's germline CDR1 is SGHTA and CDR2 FQGNSA. Unmatched junction bases numbered 20, after V lost 3 bases and J lost 7 bases.

The sample holds a few counts of this clonotype. The rearrangement links TRBV11-2 to TRBJ1-6, with D hard to call. From germline, CDR1 is SGHAT and CDR2 FQNNGV. V shed 3 bases and J shed 7 bases, with 7 bases lying between them. The CDR3 consists of 13 residues. CDR3 in amino acids: CASSFGRNSPLHF. CDR3 coding DNA: TGTGCCAGCAGCTTCGGCCGCAATTCACCCCTCCACTTT.

This clonotype occurred many times. CDR3 in amino acids: CASTQGGIQETQYF. The CDR3 nucleotides are TGTGCCAGCACCCAGGGGGGGATTCAAGAGACCCAGTACTTC. This chain links TRBV7-2 with TRBJ2-5; D tentatively fits TRBD1 or TRBD2 (7 bases each). CDR3 length: 14 residues. V gave up 7 bases and J gave up 2 bases, with 14 bases separating them. In germline, CDR1 is SGHTA, CDR2 FQGNSA. The variable domain in full, completed from reference TRBV7-2 and TRBJ2-5, reads GAGVSQSPSNKVTEKGKDVELRCDPISGHTALYWYRQSLGQGLEFLIYFQGNSAPDKSGLPSDRFSAERTGGSVSTLTIQRTQQEDSAVYLCASTQGGIQETQYFGPGTRLLVL.

This clonotype showed up many times. The chain recombines TRBV7-6 with TRBJ2-3, with 7 bases that match TRBD1. The V gene's germline CDR1 is SGHVS and CDR2 FNYEAQ. The CDR3 is made up of 14 amino acids. Trimming cost V 5 bases and J 0 bases; bases outside gene matches: 2. The CDR3 is CASSTRGSTDTQYF. The CDR3 DNA reads as TGTGCCAGCAGCACCAGGGGGAGCACAGATACGCAGTATTTT.